The T cell receptor (beta chain) under discussion was sequenced for a study of T cell clonotyping in hematopoietic cell transplantation. Study summary: Pretransplant recipient samples were taken after cytoreduction.

Clones were sequenced by immunoSEQ multiplex PCR, and TCRdb holds only the in-frame ones, with some missing. The sample includes over 25,000 clones, around three quarters seen only once; the top ten take 6.8%. Study observations and caveats: At the given depth, recipient repertoires were over 95% de novo clonotypes. Graft donor and pretransplant recipient Inverse Simpson Index values predicted broader posttransplant TCR diversity.

CDR3 length: 13 residues. V lost 8 bases and J lost 4, with 11 bases in between. Germline CDR1 reads ENHRY; CDR2 reads SYGVKD. Noted time point: recipient sample about 28 days before transplant, after cytoreduction. Recipient blood drawn about 28 days pretransplant and days 30, 100, 180 after. A word on this clone: Its specificity is not known.

This receptor was taken from a young woman with chronic myeloid leukemia. Some clones in this sample may be carry-over from other donors' samples. The sequenced sample was peripheral blood mononuclear cells, obtained before stem cell transplant. The chain links TRBV10-3 to TRBJ1-4; D is undetermined. CDR3 DNA: TGTGCCATCTCGGGAACCTTTAATGAAAAACTGTTTTTT. This translates into CAISGTFNEKLFF.